These T cell receptor beta chains were read from a single sample in a study of T cells in Graves' hyperthyroidism and ophthalmopathy. MiXCR, applied by TCRdb to the multiplex PCR reads, yields one record per CDR3 protein. Of a few hundred thousand distinct CDR3 sequences in the sample, 18% were seen once. Sequenced input: blood. These receptors all stem from a woman aged 50 to 65 with Graves' hyperthyroidism. Both conserved end residues are part of each CDR3. The D gene is left open where the match is weak. Part of the rows lack a size; the others show once, few, many or a class for expanded clones.

>TRBJ2-3|TRBV20-1|TRBD1|few
TGCAGTGCTAGAGCGGACAGGAGCACAGATACGCAGTATTTT
CSARADRSTDTQYF
>TRBJ1-3|TRBV9|.|few
TGTGCCAGCAGTGAAGCAGGAAACACCATATATTTT
CASSEAGNTIYF
>TRBJ2-3|TRBV7-9|TRBD1|many
TGTGCCAGCGGGACAGGGAGCACAGATACGCAGTATTTT
CASGTGSTDTQYF
>TRBJ2-3|TRBV28|.|many
TGTGCCAGCAGTGGGAGACGGGAGAGCACAGATACGCAGTATTTT
CASSGRRESTDTQYF
>TRBJ2-1|TRBV7-9|.|many
TGTGCCAGCAGCCCGCCCCGAGGGGAGCAGTTCTTC
CASSPPRGEQFF
>TRBJ1-2|TRBV28|.|few
TGTGCCAGCGGATCGAACACAGCCTCCTATGGCTACACCTTC
CASGSNTASYGYTF
>TRBJ2-3|TRBV2|.|many
TGTGCCAGCAGTGATCGGCTCACAGATACGCAGTATTTT
CASSDRLTDTQYF
>TRBJ2-1|TRBV15|.|once
TGTGCCACCAGCACCGGCCGGGGCCCGGGCAATGAGCAGTTCTTC
CATSTGRGPGNEQFF
>TRBJ1-1|TRBV6-1|.|few
TGTGCCAGCAGTGAAGCCTACGCCTCCACTGAAGCTTTCTTT
CASSEAYASTEAFF
>TRBJ1-5|TRBV10-2|.|many
TGCGCCAGCAGCGATACAGGGCCCCAGCATTTT
CASSDTGPQHF
>TRBJ1-1|TRBV4-1|.|few
TGCGCCAGCAGCCAAGGGCAAACTGAAGCTTTCTTT
CASSQGQTEAFF
>TRBJ1-5|TRBV5-8|.|many
TGTGCCAGCAGCTATAAAAGCTCCCGGGCCACTAGCAATCAGCCCCAGCATTTT
CASSYKSSRATSNQPQHF
>TRBJ1-1|TRBV13|.|.
TGTGCCAGCAGCTGGGCAGGGTTGACTGAAGCTTTCTTT
CASSWAGLTEAFF
>TRBJ2-1|TRBV2|TRBD2|.
TGTGCCAGCCAGGGCGGGAGCTCCTACAATGAGCAGTTCTTC
CASQGGSSYNEQFF
>TRBJ1-1|TRBV7-8|.|.
TGTGCCAGCAGCTTACGTAATGGGGGGTTGAGGACTGAAGCTTTCTTT
CASSLRNGGLRTEAFF
>TRBJ2-7|TRBV6-1|TRBD2|.
TGTGCCAGCAGGAGGGGGACTAGCGGGATCGAGCAGTACTTC
CASRRGTSGIEQYF
>TRBJ1-5|TRBV7-3|TRBD1|few
TGTGCCAGCAGCTTTCCTCACAGGGGGCGAAGCAATCAGCCCCAGCATTTT
CASSFPHRGRSNQPQHF
>TRBJ2-3|TRBV10-3|TRBD2|few
TGTGCCATCAAAGGCGGGGGGTACCAGCTGGATACGCAGTATTTT
CAIKGGGYQLDTQYF
>TRBJ2-3|TRBV12-5|.|many
TGTGCTAGTGCCTCCAGCCAGGGATTAAGCACAGATACGCAGTATTTT
CASASSQGLSTDTQYF
>TRBJ2-1|TRBV2|TRBD2|many
TGTGCCAGCAGTGAACGGCGGGGGGACTCCTACAATGAGCAGTTCTTC
CASSERRGDSYNEQFF
>TRBJ2-1|TRBV27|.|.
TGTGCCAGCAGTTTAGAGTTTTGGGGCGCCGGGGTCCATGAGCAGTTCTTC
CASSLEFWGAGVHEQFF
>TRBJ1-1|TRBV18|.|few
TGTGCCAGCTCACCACCTCCGGGGGCGGGCACTGAAACTTTCTTT
CASSPPPGAGTETFF
>TRBJ1-6|TRBV5-1|.|few
TGCGCCAGCAGCTTGGGCACCTTCAATTCACCCCTCCACTTT
CASSLGTFNSPLHF
>TRBJ1-4|TRBV7-8|TRBD1|many
TGTGCCAGCAGCTTACCGCCCCGGGGACAGAATGAAAAACTGTTTTTT
CASSLPPRGQNEKLFF
>TRBJ1-1|TRBV6-5|.|.
TGTGCCAGCAGTTATGACCGCACTGAAGCTTTCTTT
CASSYDRTEAFF
>TRBJ1-1|TRBV9|TRBD1|few
TGTGCCAGCAGCTTGCGGGACAGGGAGCCTGAAGCTTTCTTT
CASSLRDREPEAFF
>TRBJ2-1|TRBV6-4|TRBD2|.
TGTGCCAGCAGTGAGGTCCCTAGCGGAGGATACAATGAGCAGTTCTTC
CASSEVPSGGYNEQFF
>TRBJ1-1|TRBV29-1|.|.
TGCAGCCTGGGGGCGGGGGGCGGCGAAGCTTTCTTT
CSLGAGGGEAFF